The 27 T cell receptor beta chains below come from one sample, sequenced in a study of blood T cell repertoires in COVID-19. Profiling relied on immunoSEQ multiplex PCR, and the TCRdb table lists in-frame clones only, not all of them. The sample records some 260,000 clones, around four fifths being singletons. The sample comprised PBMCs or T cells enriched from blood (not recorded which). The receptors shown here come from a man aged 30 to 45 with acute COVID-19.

This chain's CDR3 is CASSLALDTGRSPLHF. As DNA, the CDR3 is TGTGCCAGCAGCTTAGCGCTCGACACTGGGCGATCACCCCTCCACTTT. The chain links TRBV11-1 to TRBJ1-6; unclear D gene. Germline V CDR1 and CDR2: SGHAT, FQDESV (reference sequence). V lost 0 bases to trimming and J lost 10 bases, with 16 bases between them. CDR3 length: 16 residues.

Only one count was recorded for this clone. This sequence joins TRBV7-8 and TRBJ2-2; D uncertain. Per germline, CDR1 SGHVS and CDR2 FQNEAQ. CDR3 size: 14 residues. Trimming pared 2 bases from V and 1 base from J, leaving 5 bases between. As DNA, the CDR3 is TGTGCCAGCAGCTTATCGGGGAACACCGGGGAGCTGTTTTTT. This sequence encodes CASSLSGNTGELFF.

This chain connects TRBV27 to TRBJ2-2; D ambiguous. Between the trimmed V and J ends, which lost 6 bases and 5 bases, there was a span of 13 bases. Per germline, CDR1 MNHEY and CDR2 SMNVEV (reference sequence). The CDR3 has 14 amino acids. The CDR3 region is CASSSTFLTGELFF. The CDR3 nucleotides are TGTGCCAGCAGCTCAACGTTCCTAACCGGGGAGCTGTTTTTT.

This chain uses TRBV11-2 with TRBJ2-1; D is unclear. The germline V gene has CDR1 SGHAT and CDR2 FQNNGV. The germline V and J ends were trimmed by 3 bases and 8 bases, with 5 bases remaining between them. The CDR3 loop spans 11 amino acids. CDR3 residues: CASSFGHEQFF. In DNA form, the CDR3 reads TGTGCCAGCAGCTTCGGTCATGAGCAGTTCTTC.

The CDR3 sequence is CASTLTLTSGRAREQFF. The CDR3 nucleotides are TGTGCCAGCACCCTTACATTGACTAGCGGGAGGGCCCGGGAGCAGTTCTTC. The J gene is TRBJ2-1, the V gene TRBV27, with TRBD2 identical over 14 bases. J gave up 10 bases and V 7 bases, and 15 bases lay outside the gene matches. This CDR3 comprises 17 residues. Looked up from germline, CDR1 is MNHEY and CDR2 is SMNVEV (reference sequence).

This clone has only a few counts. DNA of the CDR3: TGTGCCAGCAGCGTATCAGGGGGGACTGAAGCTTTCTTT. Residues: CASSVSGGTEAFF. V and J are TRBV9 and TRBJ1-1; 7 bases map to TRBD1. V dropped 1 base and J dropped 5; count of bases not matched to a gene: 2. Germline V gives CDR1 SGDLS, CDR2 YYNGEE. The CDR3 consists of 13 residues.

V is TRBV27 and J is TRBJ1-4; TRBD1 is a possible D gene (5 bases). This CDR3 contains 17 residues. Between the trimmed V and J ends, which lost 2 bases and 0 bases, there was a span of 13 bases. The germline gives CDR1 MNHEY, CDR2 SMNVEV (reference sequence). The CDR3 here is CASSLVGQITTNEKLFF. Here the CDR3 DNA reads TGTGCCAGCAGTTTAGTGGGGCAGATCACAACTAATGAAAAACTGTTTTTT. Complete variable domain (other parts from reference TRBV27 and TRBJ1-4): EAQVTQNPRYLITVTGKKLTVTCSQNMNHEYMSWYRQDPGLGLRQIYYSMNVEVTDKGDVPEGYKVSRKEKRNFPLILESPSPNQTSLYFCASSLVGQITTNEKLFFGSGTQLSVL.

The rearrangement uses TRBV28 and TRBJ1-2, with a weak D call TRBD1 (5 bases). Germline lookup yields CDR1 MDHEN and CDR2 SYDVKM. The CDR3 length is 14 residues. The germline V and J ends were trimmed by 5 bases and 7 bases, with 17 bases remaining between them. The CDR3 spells CASSRQSRTFGYTF. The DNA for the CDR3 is TGTGCCAGCAGTAGACAGAGTAGGACCTTTGGCTACACCTTC.

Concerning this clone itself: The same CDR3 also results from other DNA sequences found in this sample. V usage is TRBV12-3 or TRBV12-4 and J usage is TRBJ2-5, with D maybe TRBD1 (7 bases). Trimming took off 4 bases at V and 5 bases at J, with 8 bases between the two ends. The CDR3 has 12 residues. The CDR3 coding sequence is TGTGCCAGCAGTTCAGGGGGGGAGACCCAGTACTTC. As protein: CASSSGGETQYF.

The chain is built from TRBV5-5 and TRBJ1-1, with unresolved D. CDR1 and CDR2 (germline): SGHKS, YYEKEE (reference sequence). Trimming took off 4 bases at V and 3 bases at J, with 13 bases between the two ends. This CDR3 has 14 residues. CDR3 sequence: CASSRENRYTEAFF. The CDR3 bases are TGTGCCAGCAGCCGCGAGAACAGATACACTGAAGCTTTCTTT.

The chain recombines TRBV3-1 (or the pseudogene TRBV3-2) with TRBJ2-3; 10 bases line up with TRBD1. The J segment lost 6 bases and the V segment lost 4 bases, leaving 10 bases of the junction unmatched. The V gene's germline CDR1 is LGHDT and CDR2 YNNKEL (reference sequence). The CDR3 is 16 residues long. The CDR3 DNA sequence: TGTGCCAGCAGCCTACCGGGACAGGGGATGGAGGATACGCAGTATTTT. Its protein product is CASSLPGQGMEDTQYF.

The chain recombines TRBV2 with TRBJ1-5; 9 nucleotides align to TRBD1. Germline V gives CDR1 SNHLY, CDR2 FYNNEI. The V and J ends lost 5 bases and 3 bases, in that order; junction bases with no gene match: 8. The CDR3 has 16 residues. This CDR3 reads CASSSRDRVDNQPQHF. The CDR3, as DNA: TGTGCCAGCAGTTCTCGGGACAGGGTTGACAATCAGCCCCAGCATTTT.

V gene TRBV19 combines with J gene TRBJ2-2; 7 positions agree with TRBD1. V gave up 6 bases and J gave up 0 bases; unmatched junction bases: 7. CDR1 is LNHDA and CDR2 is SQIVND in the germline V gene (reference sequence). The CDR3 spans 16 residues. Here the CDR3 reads CASRPAGTANTGELFF. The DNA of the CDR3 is TGTGCCAGTAGACCTGCCGGGACAGCGAACACCGGGGAGCTGTTTTTT.

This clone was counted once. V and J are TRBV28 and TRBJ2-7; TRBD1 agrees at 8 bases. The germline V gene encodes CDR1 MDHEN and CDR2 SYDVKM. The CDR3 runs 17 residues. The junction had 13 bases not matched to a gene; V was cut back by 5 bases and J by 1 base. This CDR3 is CASSPGQGKGISYEQYV. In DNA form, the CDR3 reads TGTGCCAGCAGTCCCGGACAGGGCAAGGGGATATCCTACGAGCAGTACGTC.

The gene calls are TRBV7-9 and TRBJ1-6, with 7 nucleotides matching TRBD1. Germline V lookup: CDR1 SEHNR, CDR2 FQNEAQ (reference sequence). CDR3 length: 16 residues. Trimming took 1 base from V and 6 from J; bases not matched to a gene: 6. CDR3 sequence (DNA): TGTGCCAGCAGCTTAGAGGACAGGATGTCTAATTCACCCCTCCACTTT. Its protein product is CASSLEDRMSNSPLHF.

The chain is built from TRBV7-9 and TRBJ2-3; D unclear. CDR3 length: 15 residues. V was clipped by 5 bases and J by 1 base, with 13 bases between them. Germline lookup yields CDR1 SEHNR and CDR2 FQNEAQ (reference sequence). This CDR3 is CASSHRGVGTDTQYF. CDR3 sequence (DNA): TGTGCCAGCAGCCACCGCGGAGTCGGCACAGATACGCAGTATTTT.

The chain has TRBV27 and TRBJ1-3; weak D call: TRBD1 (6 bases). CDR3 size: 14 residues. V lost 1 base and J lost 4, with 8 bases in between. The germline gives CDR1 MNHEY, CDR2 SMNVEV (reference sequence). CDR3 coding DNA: TGTGCCAGCAGTTTATACAGGGACGGAAACACCATATATTTT. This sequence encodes CASSLYRDGNTIYF.

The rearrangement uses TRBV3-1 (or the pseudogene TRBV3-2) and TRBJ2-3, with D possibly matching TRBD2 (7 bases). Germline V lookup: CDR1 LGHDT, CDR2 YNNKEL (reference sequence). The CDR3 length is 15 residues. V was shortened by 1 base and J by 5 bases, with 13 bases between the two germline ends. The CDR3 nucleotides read TGTGCCAGCAGCCAAGCGCGGGGGCGTAAAGATACGCAGTATTTT. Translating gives CASSQARGRKDTQYF.

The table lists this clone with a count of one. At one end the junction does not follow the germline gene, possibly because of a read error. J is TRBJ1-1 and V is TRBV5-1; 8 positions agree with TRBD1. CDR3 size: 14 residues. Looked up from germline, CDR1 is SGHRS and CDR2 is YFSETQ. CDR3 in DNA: TGTGCCAGCAGCTCAGGGGGCGGTAGGACTGAAGCTTTCTTT. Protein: CASSSGGGRTEAFF. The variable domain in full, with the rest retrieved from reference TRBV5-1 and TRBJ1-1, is KAGVTQTPRYLIKTRGQQVTLSCSPISGHRSVSWYQQTPGQGLQFLFEYFSETQRNKGNFPGRFSGRQFSNSRSEMNVSTLELGDSALYLCASSSGGGRTEAFFGQGTRLTVV.

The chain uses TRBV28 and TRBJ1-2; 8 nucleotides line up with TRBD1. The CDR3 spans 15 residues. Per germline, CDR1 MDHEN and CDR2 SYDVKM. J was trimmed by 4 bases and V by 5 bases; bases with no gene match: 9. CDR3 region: CASSLRTGSPYGYTF. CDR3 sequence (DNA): TGTGCCAGCAGTCTGCGGACAGGGTCCCCCTATGGCTACACCTTC.

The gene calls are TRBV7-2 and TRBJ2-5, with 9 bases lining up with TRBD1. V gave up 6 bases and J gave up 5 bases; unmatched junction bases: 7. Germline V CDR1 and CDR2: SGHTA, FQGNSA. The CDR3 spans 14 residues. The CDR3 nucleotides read TGTGCCAGCAGAACCACAGGGGGCCGGGAGACCCAGTACTTC. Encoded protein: CASRTTGGRETQYF. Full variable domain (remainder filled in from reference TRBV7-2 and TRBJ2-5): GAGVSQSPSNKVTEKGKDVELRCDPISGHTALYWYRQSLGQGLEFLIYFQGNSAPDKSGLPSDRFSAERTGGSVSTLTIQRTQQEDSAVYLCASRTTGGRETQYFGPGTRLLVL.

CDR3 nucleotides: TGTGCCAGCAGCGTTCAGGGGACCTACTACAATGAGCAGTTCTTC. Its translation is CASSVQGTYYNEQFF. V gene TRBV9 combines with J gene TRBJ2-1; perhaps TRBD1 as D (6 bases). V lost 2 bases and J 3 bases, leaving 12 bases between the germline ends. The CDR3 is 15 residues long. The germline gives CDR1 SGDLS, CDR2 YYNGEE.

The CDR3 region is CASSSGGKATEAFF. The CDR3 nucleotides are TGTGCCAGCAGTTCCGGCGGGAAGGCCACTGAAGCTTTCTTT. The J gene is TRBJ1-1, the V gene TRBV28; no clear D. V was trimmed by 4 bases and J by 4 bases, leaving 13 bases between them. The CDR3 covers 14 residues. In germline, CDR1 is MDHEN, CDR2 SYDVKM.

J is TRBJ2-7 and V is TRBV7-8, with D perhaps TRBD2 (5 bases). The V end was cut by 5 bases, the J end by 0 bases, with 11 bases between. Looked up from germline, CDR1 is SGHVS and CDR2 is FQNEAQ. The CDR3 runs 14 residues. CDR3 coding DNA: TGTGCCAGCAGCGTGAGCGGAAGCTCCTACGAGCAGTACGTC. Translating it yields CASSVSGSSYEQYV.

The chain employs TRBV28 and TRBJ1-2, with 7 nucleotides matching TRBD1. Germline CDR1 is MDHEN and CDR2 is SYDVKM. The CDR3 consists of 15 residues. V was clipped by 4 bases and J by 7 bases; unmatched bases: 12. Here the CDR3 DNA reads TGTGCCAGCAGTTACGCCGGGACAGTCTCCGGTGGCTACACCTTC. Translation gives CASSYAGTVSGGYTF.

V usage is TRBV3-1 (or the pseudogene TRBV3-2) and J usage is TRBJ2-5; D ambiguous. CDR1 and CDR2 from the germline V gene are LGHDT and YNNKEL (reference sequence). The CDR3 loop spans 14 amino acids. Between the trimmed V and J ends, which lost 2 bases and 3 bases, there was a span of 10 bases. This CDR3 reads CASSQFSAKETQYF. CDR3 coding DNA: TGTGCCAGCAGCCAATTCAGCGCGAAAGAGACCCAGTACTTC.

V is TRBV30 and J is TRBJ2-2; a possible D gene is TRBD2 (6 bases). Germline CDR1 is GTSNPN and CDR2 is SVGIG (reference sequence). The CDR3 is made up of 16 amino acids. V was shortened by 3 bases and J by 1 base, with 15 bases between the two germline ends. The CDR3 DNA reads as TGTGCCTGGAGCCTGCTGACTAGAGGGAACACCGGGGAGCTGTTTTTT. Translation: CAWSLLTRGNTGELFF.